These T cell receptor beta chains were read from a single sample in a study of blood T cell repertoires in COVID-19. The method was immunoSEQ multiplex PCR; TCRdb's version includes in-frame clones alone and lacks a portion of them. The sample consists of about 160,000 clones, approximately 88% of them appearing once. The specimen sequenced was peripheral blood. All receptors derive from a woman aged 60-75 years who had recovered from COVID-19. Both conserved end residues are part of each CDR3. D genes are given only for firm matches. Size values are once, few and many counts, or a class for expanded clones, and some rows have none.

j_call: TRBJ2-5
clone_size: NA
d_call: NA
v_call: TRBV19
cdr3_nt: TGTGCCAGTAGTACGGCGCGGGGGCTCCAAGAGACCCAGTACTTC
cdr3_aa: CASSTARGLQETQYF

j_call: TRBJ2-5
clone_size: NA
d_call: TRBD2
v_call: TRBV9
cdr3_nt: TGTGCCAGCAGCCCTTCCCTAGCGGGGGGCGGCGAGACCCAGTACTTC
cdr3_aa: CASSPSLAGGGETQYF

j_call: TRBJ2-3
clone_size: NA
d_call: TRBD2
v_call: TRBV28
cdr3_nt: TGTGCCAGCAGTACCCCCCGCGGGGGGGCAGGAGATACGCAGTATTTT
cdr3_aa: CASSTPRGGAGDTQYF

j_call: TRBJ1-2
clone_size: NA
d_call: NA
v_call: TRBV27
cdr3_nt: TGTGCCAGCCCCCTCCGCCGGGCAGGGCAAGGCTACACCTTC
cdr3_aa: CASPLRRAGQGYTF

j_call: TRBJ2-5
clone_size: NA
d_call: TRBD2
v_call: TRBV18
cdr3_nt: TGTGCCAGCTCACCCTCCCTAGCGGCAGAGACCCAGTACTTC
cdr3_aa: CASSPSLAAETQYF

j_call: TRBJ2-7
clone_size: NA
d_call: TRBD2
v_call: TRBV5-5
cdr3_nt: TGTGCCAGCAGCTTATTTGTTAGCGGGGGATACCTGAGCTACGAGCAGTACTTC
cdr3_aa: CASSLFVSGGYLSYEQYF

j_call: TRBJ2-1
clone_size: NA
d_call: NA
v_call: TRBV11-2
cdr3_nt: TGTGCCAGCAGCTTCCGTCAGCGGGTGAGGGTTGAGCAGTTCTTC
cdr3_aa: CASSFRQRVRVEQFF

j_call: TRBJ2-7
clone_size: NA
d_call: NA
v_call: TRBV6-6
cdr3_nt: TGTGCCAGCAGTTACGACACCTTCTACGAGCAGTACTTC
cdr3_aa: CASSYDTFYEQYF

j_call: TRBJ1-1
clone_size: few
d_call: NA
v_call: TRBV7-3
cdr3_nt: TGTGCCAGCAGCTTCGGGATGAACACTGAAGCTTTCTTT
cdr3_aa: CASSFGMNTEAFF

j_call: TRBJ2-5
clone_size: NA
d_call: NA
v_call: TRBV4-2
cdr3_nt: TGTGCCAGCAGCCAAGGGGGGGGCCGACAAGAGACCCAGTACTTC
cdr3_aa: CASSQGGGRQETQYF

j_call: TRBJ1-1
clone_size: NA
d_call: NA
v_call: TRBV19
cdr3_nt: TGTGCCAGTAGTATTAACTCTGAAGCTTTCTTT
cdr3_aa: CASSINSEAFF

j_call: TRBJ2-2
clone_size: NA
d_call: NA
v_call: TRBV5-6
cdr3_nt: TGTGCCAGCAGCCGGGACACCGGGGAGCTGTTTTTT
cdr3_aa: CASSRDTGELFF

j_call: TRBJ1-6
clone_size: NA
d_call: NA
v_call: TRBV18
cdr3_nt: TGTGCCAGCTCACCACGGCAGGGGAATAATTCACCCCTCCACTTT
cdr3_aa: CASSPRQGNNSPLHF

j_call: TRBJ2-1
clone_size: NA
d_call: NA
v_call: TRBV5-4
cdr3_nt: TGTGCCAGCCAACTTAACAGGGACAATGAGCAGTTCTTC
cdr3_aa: CASQLNRDNEQFF

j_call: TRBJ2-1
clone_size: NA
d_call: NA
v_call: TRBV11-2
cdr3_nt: TGTGCCAGCAGCTTAGAGCGGGGTACCTACAATGAGCAGTTCTTC
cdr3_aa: CASSLERGTYNEQFF

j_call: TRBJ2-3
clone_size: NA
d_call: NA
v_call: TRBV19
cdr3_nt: TGTGCCAGTCGCGCTGGGAGCCATAGGGGCACAGATACGCAGTATTTT
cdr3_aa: CASRAGSHRGTDTQYF

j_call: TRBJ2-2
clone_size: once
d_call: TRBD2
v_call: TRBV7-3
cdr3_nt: TGTGCCAGCAGCTTCCACATTGGCGCGGGGGAGACCGGGGAGCTGTTTTTT
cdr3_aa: CASSFHIGAGETGELFF

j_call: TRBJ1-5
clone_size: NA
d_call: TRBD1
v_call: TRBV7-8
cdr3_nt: TGTGCCAGCAGCTCTGGACAGGCTTATGTGTCCCAGCATTTT
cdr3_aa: CASSSGQAYVSQHF

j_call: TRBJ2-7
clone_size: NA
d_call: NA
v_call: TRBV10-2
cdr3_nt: TGCGCCAGCAGTGAGTCGTCAGGGGTATCCGAGCAGTACTTC
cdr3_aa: CASSESSGVSEQYF

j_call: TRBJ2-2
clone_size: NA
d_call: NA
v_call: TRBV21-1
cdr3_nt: TGTGCCAGCAGCAGCCGGGACACTAAAACCGGGGAGCTGTTTTTT
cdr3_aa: CASSSRDTKTGELFF

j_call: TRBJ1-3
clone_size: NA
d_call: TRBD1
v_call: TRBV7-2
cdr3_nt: TGTGCCAGCAGCTTCTCGACAGGGGATGGAAACACCATATATTTT
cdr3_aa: CASSFSTGDGNTIYF

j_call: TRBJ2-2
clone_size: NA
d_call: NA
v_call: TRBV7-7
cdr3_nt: TGTGCCAGCAGCTTAGGGGCCTTTACCGGGGAGCTGTTTTTT
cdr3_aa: CASSLGAFTGELFF

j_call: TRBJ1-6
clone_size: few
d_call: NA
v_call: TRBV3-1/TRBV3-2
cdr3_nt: TGTGCCAGCAGCCAACTCAGGGATTCACCCCTCCACTTT
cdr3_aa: CASSQLRDSPLHF

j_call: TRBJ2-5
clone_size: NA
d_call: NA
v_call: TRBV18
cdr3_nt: TGTGCCAGCTCACCACCGGAGACAGCCGGGGAGACCCAGTACTTC
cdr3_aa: CASSPPETAGETQYF

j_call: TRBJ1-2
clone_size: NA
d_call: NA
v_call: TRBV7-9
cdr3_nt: TGTGCCAGCACCGATATGGGGGGGAGGTATGGCTACACCTTC
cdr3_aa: CASTDMGGRYGYTF

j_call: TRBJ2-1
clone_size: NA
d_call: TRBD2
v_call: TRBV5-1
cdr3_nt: TGCGCCAGCAGCTTGGGGACTAGCGGGGTTAATCGGTTCTTC
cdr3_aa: CASSLGTSGVNRFF

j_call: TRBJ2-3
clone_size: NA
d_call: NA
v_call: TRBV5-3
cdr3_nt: TGTGCCAGAAGCGCTACTAGCCCGTACACAGATACGCAGTATTTT
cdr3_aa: CARSATSPYTDTQYF

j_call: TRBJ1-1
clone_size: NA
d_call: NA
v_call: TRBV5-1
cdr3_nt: TGCGCCAGCAGCCGTTCCGGGGAGTTGAACACTGAAGCTTTCTTT
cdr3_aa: CASSRSGELNTEAFF

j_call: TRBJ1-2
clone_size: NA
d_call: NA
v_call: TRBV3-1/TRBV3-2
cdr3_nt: TGTGCCAGCAGCCAAGAGTGGGAGCAAGGCTACACCTTC
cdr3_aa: CASSQEWEQGYTF

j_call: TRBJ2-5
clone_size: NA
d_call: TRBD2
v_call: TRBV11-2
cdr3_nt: TGTGCCAGCAGCTGGATAGCGGGGGGGCGAGAGACCCAGTACTTC
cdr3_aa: CASSWIAGGRETQYF

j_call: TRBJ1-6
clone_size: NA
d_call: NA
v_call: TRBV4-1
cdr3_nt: TGCGCCAGCAGCCAAGATCGGTCGGGGGATACATCACCCCTCCACTTT
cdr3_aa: CASSQDRSGDTSPLHF

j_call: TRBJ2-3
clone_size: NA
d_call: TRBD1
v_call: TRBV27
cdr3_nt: TGTGCCAGCAGTTTAGAGGGGGCGAGGGTCGGGGATACGCAGTATTTT
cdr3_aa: CASSLEGARVGDTQYF

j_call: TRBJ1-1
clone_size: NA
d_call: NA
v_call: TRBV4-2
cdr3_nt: TGTGCCAGCAGCCAAGATTCGCGGACTGAAGCTTTCTTT
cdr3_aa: CASSQDSRTEAFF

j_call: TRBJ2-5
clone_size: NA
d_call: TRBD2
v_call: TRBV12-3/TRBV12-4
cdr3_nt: TGTGCCAGCAGTGCGGGGGGCAAAGAGACCCAGTACTTC
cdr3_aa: CASSAGGKETQYF

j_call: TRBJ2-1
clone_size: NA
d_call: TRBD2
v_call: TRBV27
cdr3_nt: TGTGCCAGCAGTTTTACAGCGGGGATATATTATGAGCAGTTCTTC
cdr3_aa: CASSFTAGIYYEQFF

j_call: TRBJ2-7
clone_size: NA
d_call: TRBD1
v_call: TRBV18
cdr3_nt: TGTGCCAGCTCACCAACAGCGGGCTCTACAGGGGGTACCTACGAGCAGTACTTC
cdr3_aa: CASSPTAGSTGGTYEQYF

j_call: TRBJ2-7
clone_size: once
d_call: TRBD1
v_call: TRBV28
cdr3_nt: TGTGCCGCCACCTCGGGACAGGTCCCCTACGAGCAGTACTTC
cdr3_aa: CAATSGQVPYEQYF

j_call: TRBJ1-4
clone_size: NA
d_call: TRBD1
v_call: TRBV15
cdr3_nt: TGTGCCACCAGCAGAGGGAAACAGGGGGCTGAAAAACTGTTTTTT
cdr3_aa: CATSRGKQGAEKLFF

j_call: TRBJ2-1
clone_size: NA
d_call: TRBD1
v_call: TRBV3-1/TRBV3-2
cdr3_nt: TGTGCCAGCAGCCAAGATAGAGGGGGCGATCTCAATGAGCAGTTCTTC
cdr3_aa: CASSQDRGGDLNEQFF

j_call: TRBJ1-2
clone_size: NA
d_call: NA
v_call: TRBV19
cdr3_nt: TGTGCCAGTAAAATACCCCAGGGATTTGGGTATGGCTACACCTTC
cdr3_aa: CASKIPQGFGYGYTF

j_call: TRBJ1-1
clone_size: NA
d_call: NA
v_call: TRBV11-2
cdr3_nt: TGTGCCAGCAGCTCCCCGGGCACTGAAGCTTTCTTT
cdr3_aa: CASSSPGTEAFF

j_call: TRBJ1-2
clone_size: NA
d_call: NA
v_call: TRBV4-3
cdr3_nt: TGCGCCAGCAGCCAAATACAGGGATCTGGCTACACCTTC
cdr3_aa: CASSQIQGSGYTF

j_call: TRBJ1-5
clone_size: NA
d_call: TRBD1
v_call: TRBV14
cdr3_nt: TGTGCCAGCAGCCAGCTCGGACAGGGCGGGGTATATAGCAATCAGCCCCAGCATTTT
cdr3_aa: CASSQLGQGGVYSNQPQHF

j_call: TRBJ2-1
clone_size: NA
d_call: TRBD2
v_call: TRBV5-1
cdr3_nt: TGCGCCAGCAGCTTGGGCGTAGCGGGATACAATGAGCAGTTCTTC
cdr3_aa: CASSLGVAGYNEQFF

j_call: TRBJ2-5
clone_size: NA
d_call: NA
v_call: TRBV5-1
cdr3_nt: TGCGCCAGCAGCCTGCAGGCGGGGGCCCAAGAGACCCAGTACTTC
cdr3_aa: CASSLQAGAQETQYF

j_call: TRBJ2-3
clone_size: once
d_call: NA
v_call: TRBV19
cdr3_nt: TGTGCCAGTAGTGTCCGGACGGGAGCTGATACGCAGTATTTT
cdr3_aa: CASSVRTGADTQYF

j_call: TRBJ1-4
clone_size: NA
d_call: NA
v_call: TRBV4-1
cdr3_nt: TGCGCCAGCAGCCAAGGGTCGGCAGGGGCTAATGAAAAACTGTTTTTT
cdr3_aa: CASSQGSAGANEKLFF

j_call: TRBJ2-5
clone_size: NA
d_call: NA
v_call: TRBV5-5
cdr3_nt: TGTGCCAGCAGCTTTGCCAGGGGTGAAGAGACCCAGTACTTC
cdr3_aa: CASSFARGEETQYF

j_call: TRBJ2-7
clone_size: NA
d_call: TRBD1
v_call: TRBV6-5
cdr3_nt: TGTGCCAGCAGCAGCGGACAGGGGGTGCGAGAGCAGTACTTC
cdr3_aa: CASSSGQGVREQYF

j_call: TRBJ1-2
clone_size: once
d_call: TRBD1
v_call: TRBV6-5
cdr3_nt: TGTGCCAGCACCATGGACAGGGGTGTCTATGGCTACACCTTC
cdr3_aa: CASTMDRGVYGYTF

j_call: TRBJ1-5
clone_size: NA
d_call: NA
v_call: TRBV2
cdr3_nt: TGTGCCAGCGCCGGGACTGGCAATCAGCCCCAGCATTTT
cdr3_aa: CASAGTGNQPQHF

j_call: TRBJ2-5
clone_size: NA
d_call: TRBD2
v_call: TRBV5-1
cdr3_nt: TGCGCCAGCAGCTTGGTTAGCGGGGGGCCGAATGAAGAGACCCAGTACTTC
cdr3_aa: CASSLVSGGPNEETQYF

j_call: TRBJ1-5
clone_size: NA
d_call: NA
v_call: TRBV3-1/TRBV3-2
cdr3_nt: TGTGCCAGCAGCCAAGGCGGGGGCGGCAATCAGCCCCAGCATTTT
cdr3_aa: CASSQGGGGNQPQHF

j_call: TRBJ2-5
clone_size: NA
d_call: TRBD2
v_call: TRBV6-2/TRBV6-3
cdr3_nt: TGTGCCAGCAGTAGCGGGGGGGAGACCCAGTACTTC
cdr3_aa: CASSSGGETQYF

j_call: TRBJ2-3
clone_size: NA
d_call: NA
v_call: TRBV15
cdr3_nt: TGTGCCACCAGCAGTGCCTTTCGGGATACGCAGTATTTT
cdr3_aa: CATSSAFRDTQYF